Each of the 18 T cell receptor beta chains below was sequenced from the same sample in a study of CD8 T cells in Susac syndrome (dated by TCRdb to the late 2010s). Library method: the immunoSEQ multiplex PCR assay. RNA was extracted with the RNeasy kit and roughly 0.45 to 1 ug was reverse transcribed using random hexamers. TCRdb trimmed the raw reads at Q25, called clones with MiXCR and kept productive beta chains. One record per CDR3 amino acid sequence lists the most common genes and DNA. The sample has 80,000 or so distinct CDR3 sequences on record, roughly 95% of them singletons. The ten biggest clones cover about 0.47% of the sample. Sequencing was performed on CD8+ T cells from PBMCs. These receptors were obtained from a human donor with Susac syndrome.

The chain carries TRBV7-8 and TRBJ2-7; 9 positions match TRBD2. The length of the CDR3 is 14 residues. The V gene end was trimmed by 8 bases and the J gene end by 2 bases; junction bases not matched to a gene: 7. The germline V gene encodes CDR1 SGHVS and CDR2 FQNEAQ. CDR3 coding DNA: TGTGCCAGCGCGGGGGGGGAGACGACCTACGAGCAGTACTTC. It encodes CASAGGETTYEQYF.

In this sample, this clonotype turned up once. The J gene is TRBJ2-3, the V gene TRBV6-5; tentatively, D is TRBD1 (5 bases). Germline loops: CDR1 MNHEY, CDR2 SVGAGI. V dropped 0 bases and J dropped 2 bases, with 9 bases sitting between them. The length of the CDR3 is 15 residues. The CDR3, as DNA: TGTGCCAGCAGTTACTCGGCAGGGCTCACAGATACGCAGTATTTT. Its protein product is CASSYSAGLTDTQYF.

Here the CDR3 reads CATRKRGENIQYF. The CDR3 DNA follows: TGTGCCACCCGAAAAAGGGGGGAGAACATTCAGTACTTC. The chain combines TRBV15 with TRBJ2-4, with D perhaps given as TRBD1 or TRBD2 (6 bases each). V gave up 8 bases and J gave up 7 bases, with 15 bases separating them. The germline V gene encodes CDR1 LNHNV and CDR2 YYDKDF (reference sequence). The CDR3 is 13 amino acids.

This rearrangement joins TRBV9 to TRBJ1-2, with D perhaps TRBD1 (6 bases). This CDR3 has 12 amino acids. Germline V lookup: CDR1 SGDLS, CDR2 YYNGEE. The V and J ends lost 5 bases and 4 bases respectively, with 9 bases between them. CDR3 protein: CASRTGAYGYTF. The CDR3 DNA reads TGTGCCAGCAGGACAGGCGCCTATGGCTACACCTTC.

The gene calls are TRBV20-1 and TRBJ1-5; TRBD1 might be the D (5 bases). The CDR3 is 14 residues long. V was pared by 1 base and J by 3 bases, with 10 bases between. Germline V CDR1 and CDR2: DFQATT, SNEGSKA (reference sequence). The CDR3 is CSARVGQYNQPQHF. CDR3 sequence (DNA): TGCAGTGCTAGAGTGGGGCAGTACAATCAGCCCCAGCATTTT.

The chain links TRBV25-1 to TRBJ1-2; D gene uncertain. Per the germline V gene, CDR1 is MGHDK and CDR2 is SYGVNS. The CDR3 spans 14 residues. The V end lost 4 bases, the J end lost 4 bases, and 13 bases lay between the germline ends. CDR3 in DNA: TGTGCCAGCAGTGCTCCACGGGGAGGCTATGGCTACACCTTC. Its translation is CASSAPRGGYGYTF.

The chain uses TRBV15 and TRBJ2-5, with 10 bases fitting TRBD2. Germline V CDR1 and CDR2: LNHNV, YYDKDF (reference sequence). The CDR3 contains 17 residues. Germline trimming cut 0 bases from V and 0 bases from J; bases unmatched to any gene: 4. The CDR3 spells CATSRDTTSGYQETQYF. For the CDR3, the DNA is TGTGCCACCAGCAGAGATACGACTAGCGGGTACCAAGAGACCCAGTACTTC.

The rearrangement uses TRBV27 and TRBJ2-7; D possibly matches TRBD1 or TRBD2 (6 bases each). The V and J ends lost 5 bases and 6 bases respectively, with 20 bases between them. This CDR3 region has 15 residues. Germline CDR1 is MNHEY and CDR2 is SMNVEV (reference sequence). This CDR3 reads CASSNRGHVSFEQYF. The CDR3 coding sequence is TGTGCCAGCAGTAATCGGGGGCATGTGTCTTTCGAGCAGTACTTC.

Here the CDR3 reads CASSEDRGSSDTQYF. DNA for the CDR3: TGTGCCAGCAGCGAAGACAGGGGAAGTTCGGATACGCAGTATTTT. J is TRBJ2-3 and V is TRBV9, with 8 nucleotides matching TRBD1. CDR3 size: 15 residues. The V gene's germline CDR1 is SGDLS and CDR2 YYNGEE. Trimming took 3 bases from V and 6 from J; bases not matched to a gene: 9.

The V gene is TRBV11-2, the J gene TRBJ1-1; D unresolved. Germline V lookup: CDR1 SGHAT, CDR2 FQNNGV. The CDR3 has 13 amino acids. Trimming stripped 1 base from V and 4 bases from J, with 7 bases between. CDR3 in amino acids: CASSLAKFTEAFF. In nucleotides, the CDR3 is TGTGCCAGCAGCTTAGCGAAGTTCACTGAAGCTTTCTTT.

In DNA form, the CDR3 reads TGTGCCACCAGCGCCCCAGGGTCTAAACCCTACGAGCAGTACTTC. It translates to CATSAPGSKPYEQYF. The V call is TRBV15, the J call TRBJ2-7, with D maybe TRBD1 (5 bases). The CDR3 covers 15 residues. Germline CDR1 reads LNHNV; CDR2 reads YYDKDF (reference sequence). The germline V and J ends were trimmed by 5 bases and 2 bases, with 16 bases remaining between them. The variable domain in full, completed from reference TRBV15 and TRBJ2-7, reads DAMVIQNPRYQVTQFGKPVTLSCSQTLNHNVMYWYQQKSSQAPKLLFHYYDKDFNNEADTPDNFQSRRPNTSFCFLDIRSPGLGDTAMYLCATSAPGSKPYEQYFGPGTRLTVT.

The chain is built from TRBV6-2 or TRBV6-3 and TRBJ1-2, with D hard to call. From germline, CDR1 is MNHEY and CDR2 SVGEGT. The CDR3 has 11 residues. V lost 7 bases and J 3 bases, leaving 6 bases between the germline ends. CDR3 protein: CASTHDYGYTF. In DNA, the CDR3 is TGTGCCAGCACCCATGACTATGGCTACACCTTC.

V and J are TRBV11-2 and TRBJ2-3; D unresolved. The CDR3 runs 12 residues. Trimming stripped 5 bases from V and 6 bases from J, with 9 bases between. Germline assignment: CDR1 SGHAT and CDR2 FQNNGV. CDR3 sequence: CASSPSHDTQYF. CDR3 DNA: TGTGCCAGCAGCCCCTCTCACGATACGCAGTATTTT.

The rearrangement links TRBV12-3 or TRBV12-4 to TRBJ1-1; a weak D match, TRBD1 (5 bases). This CDR3 has 13 residues. V was trimmed by 5 bases and J by 11 bases, leaving 18 bases between them. The CDR3 region is CASSEGLERPAFF. In DNA form, the CDR3 reads TGTGCCAGCAGTGAGGGGCTTGAGAGGCCCGCTTTCTTT.

This sequence joins TRBV9 and TRBJ2-4; D remains unclear. This CDR3 is built from 15 residues. CDR1 and CDR2 (germline): SGDLS, YYNGEE. The V end lost 2 bases, the J end lost 4 bases, and 13 bases lay between the germline ends. CDR3 in DNA: TGTGCCAGCAGCGTGAACGATGAGTTTAAAAACATTCAGTACTTC. Translated: CASSVNDEFKNIQYF.

This chain links TRBV9 with TRBJ2-5, with D possibly TRBD2 on 6 matching bases. Trimming pared 3 bases from V and 5 bases from J, leaving 17 bases between. Germline CDR1 and CDR2: SGDLS and YYNGEE. The CDR3 is 15 amino acids. This CDR3 is CASSGGGGFSETQYF. The CDR3 bases are TGTGCCAGCAGCGGCGGAGGAGGGTTTTCGGAGACCCAGTACTTC.

The chain has TRBV7-9 and TRBJ1-1; 8 positions match TRBD1. Germline V gene lookup returns CDR1 SEHNR and CDR2 FQNEAQ (reference sequence). V lost 5 bases, J lost 1 base, and 6 bases stayed unmatched. The CDR3 consists of 15 residues. The CDR3 DNA sequence: TGTGCCAGCAGCCCCCGACAGGGGAGGAACACTGAAGCTTTCTTT. It yields the protein CASSPRQGRNTEAFF.

This chain uses TRBV12-3 or TRBV12-4 with TRBJ1-2; 10 bases line up with TRBD1. V was pared by 2 bases and J by 1 base, with 10 bases of the junction left unmatched. This CDR3 contains 18 residues. In DNA form, the CDR3 reads TGTGCCAGCAGTTTATCCCGGGACAGGGGTTGGCTTAACTATGGCTACACCTTC. This gives the protein CASSLSRDRGWLNYGYTF.